This T cell receptor (beta chain) was identified during a study of CD8+CD57+ T cells in acquired aplastic anemia. Overall study: When averaged, DNA from sorted CD4+ and CD8+ cells came to approximately 3.2 ug. Study-level findings and limits: The CD8+ Simpson's diversity of patients and controls was not significantly different. Some 29 CD8+ CDR3 sequences were shared between patients and controls.

A note on this clonotype: Its specificity is not known.

The CDR3 totals 11 residues. Trimming took 6 bases from V and 7 from J, leaving 10 bases between them. Germline V CDR1 and CDR2: SGHVS, FQNEAQ. TCR beta VDJ and CDR3 profiling used genomic DNA as template. TCRdb reanalysed the reads using MiXCR and keeps one entry per CDR3 protein. The sample contains roughly 160,000 distinct CDR3 sequences, 71% of which appear only once. An expansion of CD8+CD57+ cells by flow cytometry had been shown in patients chosen for sequencing. Blood sampling was performed on the patients, and none of them had received therapy by then. The source is a human donor with aplastic anemia. The sample was sorted CD4+, CD8+, or CD8+CD57+ T cells (not recorded which) from PBMCs. This chain links TRBV7-8 with TRBJ2-7; D gene uncertain. The CDR3 spells CASRDRSEQYF. In DNA form, the CDR3 reads TGTGCCAGCAGGGATCGTTCGGAGCAGTACTTC.